The 22 T cell receptor beta chains in this list originate from one sample, sequenced in a study of sequential checkpoint blockade in melanoma. Clones were sequenced by immunoSEQ multiplex PCR, and TCRdb holds only the in-frame ones, with some missing. The data show more than 10,000 clones, around 70% seen once. The treatment: randomized to nivolumab then ipilimumab (arm A) or the reverse (arm B). This sample comprised CD8+ T cells sorted from blood (inferred from file names), obtained from a patient given nivolumab and ipilimumab in sequence. These receptor sequences come from a human donor with melanoma.

This rearrangement joins TRBV6-5 to TRBJ2-5; TRBD1 is a possible D gene (5 bases). Trimming took off 2 bases at V and 0 bases at J, with 7 bases between the two ends. The CDR3 extends over 14 amino acids. CDR1 MNHEY and CDR2 SVGAGI come from the germline V gene. In nucleotides, the CDR3 is TGTGCCAGCAGTTACCTCAGGGACCAAGAGACCCAGTACTTC. Translation: CASSYLRDQETQYF.

This clone came up once. V usage is TRBV7-9 and J usage is TRBJ2-5, with D unclear. Trimming took off 5 bases at V and 4 bases at J, with 20 bases between the two ends. From germline, CDR1 is SEHNR and CDR2 FQNEAQ (reference sequence). This CDR3 region has 16 residues. The CDR3 region has the DNA TGTGCCAGCAGCCCCCTATTAGGAGTACTACGAGAGACCCAGTACTTC. It codes for CASSPLLGVLRETQYF.

This clone appeared once. The V and J genes are TRBV7-9 and TRBJ2-5; D may be TRBD2 (6 bases). The J call may be in error: the DNA end matches TRBJ2-7 better. CDR3 length: 14 amino acids. Germline values: CDR1 SEHNR, CDR2 FQNEAQ (reference sequence). For the CDR3, the DNA is TGTGCCAGCAGCGATCTAGCGAGTTCCTACGAGCAGTACTTC. Translated, it gives CASSDLASSYEQYF.

The J gene is TRBJ1-2, the V gene TRBV4-2; possible D gene TRBD1, 6 bases. Germline V CDR1 and CDR2: LGHNA, YNFKEQ. V was trimmed by 0 bases and J by 5 bases, leaving 10 bases between them. The CDR3 contains 14 residues. This chain's CDR3 is CASSQDPTGYGYTF. CDR3 nucleotides: TGTGCCAGCAGCCAAGATCCCACAGGGTATGGCTACACCTTC.

The chain combines TRBV9 with TRBJ1-6; 10 nucleotides match TRBD1. The CDR3 runs 17 residues. Unmatched junction bases numbered 14, after V lost 0 bases and J lost 14 bases. Germline V gene lookup returns CDR1 SGDLS and CDR2 YYNGEE. The CDR3 loop is CASSVERLGQGTQALHF. As DNA, the CDR3 is TGTGCCAGCAGCGTAGAACGTTTGGGACAGGGGACTCAGGCCCTCCACTTT.

The CDR3 DNA is TGTGCCAGCAGCGTCCTTGGCCGACAGAGGATTGACACTGAAGCTTTCTTT. This codes for CASSVLGRQRIDTEAFF. The V gene is TRBV9, the J gene TRBJ1-1; possibly TRBD1 for D (5 bases). Germline CDR1 reads SGDLS; CDR2 reads YYNGEE. V was cut by 2 bases and J by 3 bases, with 20 bases left in between. The CDR3 has 17 residues.

This chain uses TRBV30 with TRBJ2-3; tentatively, D is TRBD2 (5 bases). The CDR3 has 14 residues. Trimming removed 4 bases from V and 5 bases from J, with 16 bases in between. Germline V gives CDR1 GTSNPN, CDR2 SVGIG (reference sequence). The CDR3 nucleotides are TGTGCCTGGACTAGCCCATATGGGAGAGATACGCAGTATTTT. This codes for CAWTSPYGRDTQYF.

The chain employs TRBV9 and TRBJ2-7; D is possibly TRBD1 (5 bases). V shed 3 bases and J shed 2 bases, with 12 bases lying between them. The CDR3 is 14 amino acids. CDR1 SGDLS and CDR2 YYNGEE come from the germline V gene. The CDR3 loop is CASSAGIAPYEQYF. The CDR3 DNA is TGTGCCAGCAGCGCAGGGATTGCCCCCTACGAGCAGTACTTC.

The J gene is TRBJ1-1, the V gene TRBV9, with a weak D call TRBD1 (6 bases). CDR1 is SGDLS, CDR2 YYNGEE, per germline. The CDR3 has 13 amino acids. V was clipped by 3 bases and J by 6 bases, with 12 bases between them. For the CDR3, the DNA is TGTGCCAGCAGCGCCAGGGGTCCGGCTGAAGCTTTCTTT. It codes for CASSARGPAEAFF.

The V gene is TRBV19, the J gene TRBJ1-2; D is ambiguous. The CDR3 extends over 15 amino acids. Trimming stripped 6 bases from V and 5 bases from J, with 19 bases between. Germline V CDR1 and CDR2: LNHDA, SQIVND (reference sequence). The CDR3 protein is CASRSGVARYYGYTF. CDR3 nucleotides: TGTGCCAGTAGATCCGGAGTCGCGCGCTATTATGGCTACACCTTC.

This rearrangement joins TRBV5-1 to TRBJ2-1, with a possible D match to TRBD2 (5 bases). Germline assignment: CDR1 SGHRS and CDR2 YFSETQ. The CDR3 sequence is 12 residues long. Deletions cut 0 bases from V and 8 bases from J, with 6 bases between. The CDR3 is CASSLGSDEQFF. The CDR3 region has the DNA TGCGCCAGCAGCTTGGGTAGCGATGAGCAGTTCTTC. Drawing the rest from reference TRBV5-1 and TRBJ2-1, the complete variable domain is KAGVTQTPRYLIKTRGQQVTLSCSPISGHRSVSWYQQTPGQGLQFLFEYFSETQRNKGNFPGRFSGRQFSNSRSEMNVSTLELGDSALYLCASSLGSDEQFFGPGTRLTVL.

The chain joins TRBV7-7 to TRBJ2-5; 10 bases align to TRBD2. CDR3 length: 15 amino acids. The germline V gene has CDR1 SSHAT and CDR2 FNYEAQ (reference sequence). Unmatched junction bases numbered 8, after V lost 4 bases and J lost 6 bases. CDR3 residues: CASSSKRGGEKTQYF. CDR3 in DNA: TGTGCCAGCAGCTCTAAGCGGGGGGGCGAAAAGACCCAGTACTTC.

The CDR3 nucleotides are TGTGCCAGCAGCCCAGGGACAGGGGGAAACACTGAAGCTTTCTTT. Its protein product is CASSPGTGGNTEAFF. This chain uses TRBV6-4 with TRBJ1-1, with 11 nucleotides matching TRBD1. This CDR3 contains 15 residues. Germline CDR1 reads MRHNA; CDR2 reads SNTAGT. With 6 bases clipped from V and 2 bases from J, the junction kept 5 bases outside the gene matches.

The CDR3: CASSGLERGGNEQFF. The CDR3 bases are TGTGCCAGCAGTGGGTTAGAGCGGGGGGGTAATGAGCAGTTCTTC. V usage is TRBV7-9 and J usage is TRBJ2-1; 10 nucleotides align to TRBD2. The CDR3 runs 15 residues. The germline CDR1 and CDR2 sequences are SEHNR and FQNEAQ (reference sequence). The V and J ends lost 6 bases and 7 bases, in that order; junction bases with no gene match: 9.

Here the CDR3 reads CASSTSIPAGYSYNEQFF. The CDR3 region has the DNA TGTGCCAGCAGCACCTCGATCCCGGCGGGATACTCCTACAATGAGCAGTTCTTC. The genes are TRBV7-2 and TRBJ2-1, with TRBD2 as a possible D gene (6 bases). The CDR3 extends over 18 amino acids. The V and J ends lost 5 bases and 0 bases respectively, with 20 bases between them. The germline V gene has CDR1 SGHTA and CDR2 FQGNSA.

The genes are TRBV7-9 and TRBJ1-1; D is perhaps TRBD1 (6 bases). V lost 3 bases to trimming and J lost 8 bases, with 10 bases between them. Germline V gene lookup returns CDR1 SEHNR and CDR2 FQNEAQ (reference sequence). The CDR3 covers 12 residues. CDR3 region: CASSFQGLEAFF. The CDR3 DNA is TGTGCCAGCAGCTTCCAGGGGCTGGAAGCTTTCTTT.

CDR3 nucleotides: TGTGCCAGCACCTCAGGATTCGGAACCTACGAGCAGTACGTC. Encoded protein: CASTSGFGTYEQYV. J is TRBJ2-7 and V is TRBV5-7; D is ambiguous. TRBV5-7 is identified as an open reading frame with a role that is uncertain. The CDR3 contains 14 residues. The V gene lost 6 bases and the J gene lost 2 bases, with 15 bases spanning the gap.

CDR3 nucleotides: TGTGCCAGCAGCTCTACGGACTGGAGCTCCTACAATGAGCAGTTCTTC. It translates to CASSSTDWSSYNEQFF. The V gene is TRBV7-9, the J gene TRBJ2-1; D possibly corresponds to TRBD2 (5 bases). Germline CDR1 SEHNR, CDR2 FQNEAQ (reference sequence). The V end lost 4 bases, the J end lost 0 bases, and 13 bases lay between the germline ends. CDR3 length equals 16 residues.

The chain carries TRBV27 and TRBJ1-4, with 8 positions matching TRBD1. CDR1 MNHEY and CDR2 SMNVEV come from the germline V gene (reference sequence). V lost 6 bases to trimming and J lost 5 bases; unmatched junction nucleotides: 2. This CDR3 comprises 13 residues. CDR3 sequence: CASSDRGNEKLFF. CDR3 sequence (DNA): TGTGCCAGCAGCGACAGGGGAAATGAAAAACTGTTTTTT.

The genes are TRBV4-3 and TRBJ2-1, with no clear D. Per germline, CDR1 LGHNA and CDR2 YSLEER. The germline V and J ends were trimmed by 2 bases and 0 bases, with 11 bases remaining between them. The CDR3 sequence is 16 residues long. The CDR3 here is CASSQRQAYSYNEQFF. The CDR3 nucleotides read TGCGCCAGCAGCCAAAGGCAGGCATACTCCTACAATGAGCAGTTCTTC.

The chain has TRBV5-1 and TRBJ1-2; 7 positions agree with TRBD1. J was trimmed by 7 bases and V by 2 bases; bases with no gene match: 5. The V gene's germline CDR1 is SGHRS and CDR2 YFSETQ. This CDR3 has 13 amino acids. The CDR3 region is CASSLTGAGGYTF. The CDR3 region has the DNA TGCGCCAGCAGCTTAACAGGGGCGGGTGGCTACACCTTC. Full variable domain (rest looked up from reference TRBV5-1 and TRBJ1-2): KAGVTQTPRYLIKTRGQQVTLSCSPISGHRSVSWYQQTPGQGLQFLFEYFSETQRNKGNFPGRFSGRQFSNSRSEMNVSTLELGDSALYLCASSLTGAGGYTFGSGTRLTVV.

This clone occurred a few times. The chain uses TRBV5-1 and TRBJ2-7; 10 positions agree with TRBD1. Losses at the gene ends were 3 bases for V and 4 bases for J; bases not matched to a gene: 7. This CDR3 has 15 residues. The germline CDR1 and CDR2 sequences are SGHRS and YFSETQ. CDR3: CASSWGQGSRYEQYF. CDR3 nucleotides: TGCGCCAGCAGCTGGGGACAGGGGTCCAGGTACGAGCAGTACTTC.